A selection of T cell receptor beta chains follows, all from one sample in a study of blood T cell repertoires in COVID-19. The repertoire was sequenced with immunoSEQ multiplex PCR; TCRdb's copy has only in-frame clones and lacks some. Altogether about 48,000 clones are present, 65% to 85% being singletons, with the ten largest covering about 20%. The sequencing sample was made of peripheral blood. The receptors derive from a human donor with active or convalescent COVID-19. The donor label of this sample is uncertain. The CDR3 runs from the conserved cysteine through the conserved F or W. D genes are given only for firm matches. Some rows mark clone size as missing; the rest say once, few, many or name a class of expanded clone.

D gene: TRBD1
V gene: TRBV11-1
J gene: TRBJ1-4
clone size: .
CDR3 DNA: TGTGCCAGCAGCTCGACAGGGGGATTTCCTAATGAAAAACTGTTTTTT
CDR3 protein: CASSSTGGFPNEKLFF

D gene: .
V gene: TRBV19
J gene: TRBJ1-3
clone size: .
CDR3 DNA: TGTGCCAGTAGTATAGACAGGTCTGGAAACACCATATATTTT
CDR3 protein: CASSIDRSGNTIYF

D gene: TRBD1
V gene: TRBV4-3
J gene: TRBJ1-1
clone size: .
CDR3 DNA: TGCGCCAGCAGCCGACAAACCGGGACAGGAAACACTGAAGCTTTCTTT
CDR3 protein: CASSRQTGTGNTEAFF

D gene: .
V gene: TRBV5-6
J gene: TRBJ2-1
clone size: once
CDR3 DNA: TGTGCCAGCAGCCCGTCGTTTGATAGCGGATACAATGAGCAGTTCTTC
CDR3 protein: CASSPSFDSGYNEQFF

D gene: .
V gene: TRBV28
J gene: TRBJ1-6
clone size: .
CDR3 DNA: TGTGCCAGCAACCCGGCAGGTTATAATTCACCCCTCCACTTT
CDR3 protein: CASNPAGYNSPLHF

D gene: TRBD1
V gene: TRBV3-1/TRBV3-2
J gene: TRBJ1-3
clone size: few
CDR3 DNA: TGTGCCAGCAGCCATCAGGGGGTCGGAAACACCATATATTTT
CDR3 protein: CASSHQGVGNTIYF

D gene: .
V gene: TRBV3-1/TRBV3-2
J gene: TRBJ1-2
clone size: .
CDR3 DNA: TGTGCCAGCAGCCAAGATTACGGGTCCCATGGCTACACCTTC
CDR3 protein: CASSQDYGSHGYTF

D gene: .
V gene: TRBV9
J gene: TRBJ2-2
clone size: few
CDR3 DNA: TGTGCCAGCAGCGTAGACAGGCTCACCGGGGAGCTGTTTTTT
CDR3 protein: CASSVDRLTGELFF

D gene: TRBD2
V gene: TRBV3-1/TRBV3-2
J gene: TRBJ2-3
clone size: once
CDR3 DNA: TGTGCCAGCGGGGGGGACACAGATACGCAGTATTTT
CDR3 protein: CASGGDTDTQYF

D gene: TRBD2
V gene: TRBV7-2
J gene: TRBJ2-1
clone size: .
CDR3 DNA: TGTGCCAGCAGCCCGGGGGGGGGATCGAACAATGAGCAGTTCTTC
CDR3 protein: CASSPGGGSNNEQFF

D gene: TRBD2
V gene: TRBV6-5
J gene: TRBJ2-1
clone size: .
CDR3 DNA: TGTGCCAGCAATAATAGCGGGAGGGCCGTCAATGAGCAGTTCTTC
CDR3 protein: CASNNSGRAVNEQFF

D gene: .
V gene: TRBV7-2
J gene: TRBJ1-1
clone size: .
CDR3 DNA: TGTGCCAGCAGTACCACAACGAACACTGAAGCTTTCTTT
CDR3 protein: CASSTTTNTEAFF

D gene: TRBD1
V gene: TRBV11-2
J gene: TRBJ1-2
clone size: .
CDR3 DNA: TGTGCCAGCAGCTTAGGACAGGGGGTCTATGGCTACACCTTC
CDR3 protein: CASSLGQGVYGYTF

D gene: .
V gene: TRBV11-3
J gene: TRBJ2-3
clone size: .
CDR3 DNA: TGTGCCAGCAGCTTAACCGACAGGTCGACGCAGTATTTT
CDR3 protein: CASSLTDRSTQYF

D gene: .
V gene: TRBV10-2
J gene: TRBJ2-3
clone size: .
CDR3 DNA: TGCGCCAGTTGGAGGGGCGCAGATACGCAGTATTTT
CDR3 protein: CASWRGADTQYF

D gene: .
V gene: TRBV19
J gene: TRBJ1-5
clone size: .
CDR3 DNA: TGTGCCAGTATGCTCCAGGCTAGCAATCAGCCCCAGCATTTT
CDR3 protein: CASMLQASNQPQHF

D gene: .
V gene: TRBV19
J gene: TRBJ1-1
clone size: .
CDR3 DNA: TGTGCCAGTAGTTTCAACAGGGCCACTGAAGCTTTCTTT
CDR3 protein: CASSFNRATEAFF

D gene: TRBD2
V gene: TRBV9
J gene: TRBJ2-1
clone size: .
CDR3 DNA: TGTGCCAGCAGCCCAGCGGGGTCCTACAATGAGCAGTTCTTC
CDR3 protein: CASSPAGSYNEQFF

D gene: .
V gene: TRBV27
J gene: TRBJ1-2
clone size: .
CDR3 DNA: TGTGCCAGCAGCCATAAAGTCGGGAGGAACTATGGCTACACCTTC
CDR3 protein: CASSHKVGRNYGYTF

D gene: TRBD1
V gene: TRBV27
J gene: TRBJ1-4
clone size: few
CDR3 DNA: TGTGCCAGCAGTTGGGGACAGGGGCATGAAAAACTGTTTTTT
CDR3 protein: CASSWGQGHEKLFF

D gene: .
V gene: TRBV19
J gene: TRBJ1-2
clone size: .
CDR3 DNA: TGTGCCAGTAGTATTGGGGGGGCTCCTAACTATGGCTACACCTTC
CDR3 protein: CASSIGGAPNYGYTF

D gene: .
V gene: TRBV5-4
J gene: TRBJ1-6
clone size: .
CDR3 DNA: TGTGCCAGCAGCTCAGGGTTTGCTTCACCCCTCCACTTT
CDR3 protein: CASSSGFASPLHF

D gene: TRBD1
V gene: TRBV7-6
J gene: TRBJ1-1
clone size: once
CDR3 DNA: TGTGCCAGCAGCTCTTCAGGGGGCGGTTCTGAAGCTTTCTTT
CDR3 protein: CASSSSGGGSEAFF

D gene: TRBD1
V gene: TRBV6-4
J gene: TRBJ2-1
clone size: once
CDR3 DNA: TGTGCCCCCAAGACTAAAAGGGACAGGGGGAATGAGCAGTTCTTC
CDR3 protein: CAPKTKRDRGNEQFF

D gene: .
V gene: TRBV2
J gene: TRBJ2-5
clone size: .
CDR3 DNA: TGTGCCAGCAGGAGACAAGAAGAGACCCAGTACTTC
CDR3 protein: CASRRQEETQYF

D gene: .
V gene: TRBV19
J gene: TRBJ1-2
clone size: .
CDR3 DNA: TGTGCCAGTAGTACCCCTCAGGGGCTCGGGGGCTACACCTTC
CDR3 protein: CASSTPQGLGGYTF

D gene: .
V gene: TRBV28
J gene: TRBJ2-5
clone size: .
CDR3 DNA: TGTGCCAGCAGTTTCTCGCCCGGGACTGCCCAAGAGACCCAGTACTTC
CDR3 protein: CASSFSPGTAQETQYF

D gene: .
V gene: TRBV27
J gene: TRBJ1-2
clone size: .
CDR3 DNA: TGTGCCAGCAGTTCCCCGGGTGGTGATGGCTACACCTTC
CDR3 protein: CASSSPGGDGYTF

D gene: .
V gene: TRBV2
J gene: TRBJ2-5
clone size: once
CDR3 DNA: TGTGCCAGCAGTGAGCAGGGCGCGGTCGGGGAGACCCAGTACTTC
CDR3 protein: CASSEQGAVGETQYF

D gene: .
V gene: TRBV9
J gene: TRBJ2-1
clone size: .
CDR3 DNA: TGTGCCAGCAGCCGGGACTTCAGCTCCTACAATGAGCAGTTCTTC
CDR3 protein: CASSRDFSSYNEQFF

D gene: TRBD1
V gene: TRBV30
J gene: TRBJ1-2
clone size: .
CDR3 DNA: TGTGCCTGGAGTCGACAGGGGGATGGCTACACCTTC
CDR3 protein: CAWSRQGDGYTF

D gene: TRBD2
V gene: TRBV24-1
J gene: TRBJ2-1
clone size: few
CDR3 DNA: TGTGCCACCAACGGGAGGAGCAATGAGCAGTTCTTC
CDR3 protein: CATNGRSNEQFF

D gene: .
V gene: TRBV11-1
J gene: TRBJ2-1
clone size: .
CDR3 DNA: TGTGCCAGCAGCTTAGACAGTGGTCAGTTCTTC
CDR3 protein: CASSLDSGQFF

D gene: TRBD1
V gene: TRBV12-3/TRBV12-4
J gene: TRBJ1-2
clone size: .
CDR3 DNA: TGTGCCAGCCGGGACAGGGGGGGCTATGGCTACACCTTC
CDR3 protein: CASRDRGGYGYTF

D gene: TRBD1
V gene: TRBV18
J gene: TRBJ2-7
clone size: .
CDR3 DNA: TGTGCCAGCTCACCACCTAATCAGGGGGCACCTTCCTCTACGAAGCAGTACTTC
CDR3 protein: CASSPPNQGAPSSTKQYF

D gene: TRBD1
V gene: TRBV7-9
J gene: TRBJ1-6
clone size: .
CDR3 DNA: TGTGCCATTTCCGGGACAGGGGATTCACCCCTCCACTTT
CDR3 protein: CAISGTGDSPLHF

D gene: .
V gene: TRBV3-1/TRBV3-2
J gene: TRBJ2-1
clone size: .
CDR3 DNA: TGTGCCAGCAGCCCACAGTCCAATGAGCAGTTCTTC
CDR3 protein: CASSPQSNEQFF

D gene: TRBD1
V gene: TRBV27
J gene: TRBJ2-3
clone size: few
CDR3 DNA: TGTGCCAGCAACTACAGGGGGCAGAGCACAGATACGCAGTATTTT
CDR3 protein: CASNYRGQSTDTQYF

D gene: .
V gene: TRBV6-5
J gene: TRBJ2-7
clone size: .
CDR3 DNA: TGTGCCAGCAGTACCGATGGAGGCTACGAGCAGTACTTC
CDR3 protein: CASSTDGGYEQYF

D gene: TRBD1
V gene: TRBV18
J gene: TRBJ1-1
clone size: .
CDR3 DNA: TGTGCCAGCTCACCACAACAGGGGGGCGGTGAAGCTTTCTTT
CDR3 protein: CASSPQQGGGEAFF

D gene: .
V gene: TRBV24-1
J gene: TRBJ2-1
clone size: .
CDR3 DNA: TGTGCCACCAGTGATTTGGAATTACCAGATGAGCAGTTCTTC
CDR3 protein: CATSDLELPDEQFF

D gene: .
V gene: TRBV4-3
J gene: TRBJ2-7
clone size: .
CDR3 DNA: TGCGCCAGCAGCCATCTCGGTCCGGGCGAGCAGTACTTC
CDR3 protein: CASSHLGPGEQYF

D gene: .
V gene: TRBV30
J gene: TRBJ1-2
clone size: few
CDR3 DNA: TGTGCCGAGAACCAGGGCGGCCCAGACACCTTC
CDR3 protein: CAENQGGPDTF

D gene: TRBD2
V gene: TRBV24-1
J gene: TRBJ2-7
clone size: .
CDR3 DNA: TGTGCCACCAGTGATCCACCTAAAACGACTAGCGGGATGGGCGAGCAGTACTTC
CDR3 protein: CATSDPPKTTSGMGEQYF

D gene: .
V gene: TRBV5-5
J gene: TRBJ1-1
clone size: .
CDR3 DNA: TGTGCCAGCAAGAAAACAGGCGGGGCGGAGGACACTGAAGCTTTCTTT
CDR3 protein: CASKKTGGAEDTEAFF

D gene: TRBD1
V gene: TRBV5-1
J gene: TRBJ1-4
clone size: .
CDR3 DNA: TGCGCCAGCAGCTATGGACAGGGCCTAACTAATGAAAAACTGTTTTTT
CDR3 protein: CASSYGQGLTNEKLFF

D gene: .
V gene: TRBV6-6
J gene: TRBJ2-7
clone size: few
CDR3 DNA: TGTGCCAGCAGCCGATCACCCGACAGTTACGAGCAGTACTTC
CDR3 protein: CASSRSPDSYEQYF

D gene: TRBD2
V gene: TRBV5-1
J gene: TRBJ2-2
clone size: .
CDR3 DNA: TGCGCCAGCAGTGTAGCGGGGGGGAACACCGGGGAGCTGTTTTTT
CDR3 protein: CASSVAGGNTGELFF

D gene: .
V gene: TRBV6-5
J gene: TRBJ2-1
clone size: .
CDR3 DNA: TGTGCCAGCAGTCTTCAGGGTACCACCTACAATGAGCAGTTCTTC
CDR3 protein: CASSLQGTTYNEQFF

D gene: TRBD1
V gene: TRBV11-2
J gene: TRBJ1-4
clone size: .
CDR3 DNA: TGTGCCAGCAGCTTAGTTGCCACAGGGGGTAGTGAAAAACTGTTTTTT
CDR3 protein: CASSLVATGGSEKLFF

D gene: .
V gene: TRBV15
J gene: TRBJ1-2
clone size: .
CDR3 DNA: TGTGCCACCAGCAGACAGGGGAGCGGCTATGGCTACACCTTC
CDR3 protein: CATSRQGSGYGYTF

D gene: .
V gene: TRBV7-6
J gene: TRBJ2-1
clone size: .
CDR3 DNA: TGTGCCAGCAGCGCCATGGAGCTAGGCAATGAGCAGTTCTTC
CDR3 protein: CASSAMELGNEQFF

D gene: TRBD1
V gene: TRBV5-1
J gene: TRBJ1-1
clone size: .
CDR3 DNA: TGCGCCAGCAGCTTGACAGGGGCTAGTGAAGCTTTCTTT
CDR3 protein: CASSLTGASEAFF

D gene: .
V gene: TRBV6-2/TRBV6-3
J gene: TRBJ2-7
clone size: .
CDR3 DNA: TGTGCCAGCAGTTACTCGCTAGGGGCCTACGAGCAGTACTTC
CDR3 protein: CASSYSLGAYEQYF